The 10 T cell receptor beta chains below were found in one sample sequenced in a study of cytomegalovirus exposure and HLA in healthy donors. PCR primers comprised 60 Vbeta and 13 Jbeta primers. TCRdb keeps only in-frame clones here, not all; method: immunoSEQ multiplex PCR. Its listing shows about 74,000 clones. The sample consisted of PBMCs. The receptor source for this set is a female donor in good health and CMV-seropositive.

J is TRBJ2-1 and V is TRBV9; 10 nucleotides match TRBD2. V was clipped by 4 bases and J by 10 bases; unmatched bases: 8. The CDR3 contains 14 residues. Germline-derived CDR1 and CDR2 are SGDLS and YYNGEE. The CDR3 reads CASSTAGGPREQFF. As DNA, the CDR3 is TGTGCCAGCAGCACAGCGGGAGGGCCCCGCGAGCAGTTCTTC.

This chain connects TRBV19 to TRBJ1-5; TRBD1 matches 9 bases. Germline-derived CDR1 and CDR2 are LNHDA and SQIVND (reference sequence). The junction had 7 bases not matched to a gene; V was cut back by 6 bases and J by 4 bases. The CDR3 consists of 15 residues. The CDR3 reads CASRPTGGSNQPQHF. The CDR3 bases are TGTGCCAGTAGACCTACAGGGGGCTCGAATCAGCCCCAGCATTTT.

J is TRBJ2-1 and V is TRBV29-1; 10 bases map to TRBD1. CDR1 and CDR2 from the germline V gene are SQVTM and ANQGSEA. Losses at the gene ends were 3 bases for V and 4 bases for J; bases not matched to a gene: 6. The CDR3 totals 15 residues. The DNA of the CDR3 is TGCAGCGTTGAGGGACAGGGGTTAGAGTACAATGAGCAGTTCTTC. This codes for CSVEGQGLEYNEQFF.

The chain has TRBV28 and TRBJ2-1, with D tentatively TRBD2 (5 bases). Between the trimmed V and J ends, which lost 8 bases and 4 bases, there was a span of 18 bases. The V gene's germline CDR1 is MDHEN and CDR2 SYDVKM. This CDR3 has 15 amino acids. In DNA form, the CDR3 reads TGTGCCAGCCTACGGGAAGGATCTGGTTACAATGAGCAGTTCTTC. Its translation: CASLREGSGYNEQFF.

The genes are TRBV28 and TRBJ2-4; D is unclear. Germline V gene sequence: CDR1 MDHEN, CDR2 SYDVKM. V was pared by 5 bases and J by 8 bases, with 13 bases between. This CDR3 comprises 13 residues. CDR3 sequence (DNA): TGTGCCAGCAGTCCGCCGGGTCTGCACATTCAGTACTTC. Its translation: CASSPPGLHIQYF.

The rearrangement uses TRBV5-6 and TRBJ1-4; TRBD1 is a possible D gene (5 bases). The length of the CDR3 is 16 residues. V was pared by 4 bases and J by 8 bases, with 21 bases between. Per the germline V gene, CDR1 is SGHDT and CDR2 is YYEEEE. The CDR3 nucleotides are TGTGCCAGCAGCCTGAACTTCCGGGCCCGGGGGGAAAAACTGTTTTTT. Protein sequence: CASSLNFRARGEKLFF.

The rearrangement links TRBV30 to TRBJ2-1; D perhaps matches TRBD1 (6 bases). Between the trimmed V and J ends, which lost 3 bases and 9 bases, there was a span of 15 bases. The CDR3 sequence is 13 residues long. Germline V gene data show CDR1 as GTSNPN and CDR2 as SVGIG (reference sequence). Here the CDR3 DNA reads TGTGCCTGGAGCGCGCGGATAGGGGGTGAGCAGTTCTTC. It translates to CAWSARIGGEQFF.

CDR3 DNA: TGTGCCTGGAGTGTACTTTGGGACAGGGAGGGTGGCTACACCTTC. Translation: CAWSVLWDREGGYTF. V is TRBV30 and J is TRBJ1-2; 9 positions agree with TRBD1. CDR1 and CDR2 (germline): GTSNPN, SVGIG (reference sequence). The CDR3 sequence is 15 residues long. V was pared by 0 bases and J by 7 bases, with 9 bases of the junction left unmatched.

A remark on this clone: As the CDR3 is not closed by the conserved phenylalanine or tryptophan, this likely results from a read error. The limits of the CDR3 on the DNA are not certain, so only TCRdb's listed CDR3 is given. The rearrangement joins TRBV6-1 to TRBJ2-7; TRBD2, the D gene given by the table, was not confirmed from the DNA. Including both end residues, the CDR3 is 10 amino acids long. The germline gives CDR1 MNHNS, CDR2 SASEGT. The CDR3 sequence: CASSYRSRGI.

The J gene is TRBJ2-2, the V gene TRBV30, with 7 bases identical to TRBD1. The length of the CDR3 is 13 residues. Germline CDR1 is GTSNPN and CDR2 is SVGIG (reference sequence). The ends lost 3 bases at V and 6 bases at J; junction bases unmatched: 4. CDR3 in amino acids: CAWRRGPAGELFF. CDR3 coding DNA: TGTGCCTGGAGGAGGGGGCCGGCCGGGGAGCTGTTTTTT.